Listed below are T cell receptor beta chains from one sample, sequenced in a study of shared clonotypes between healthy human individuals. Some clones are missing from TCRdb's copy, which holds only in-frame ones; the method was immunoSEQ multiplex PCR. This table has millions of clones, approximately 93% appearing once. The sample was naive CD4+ T cells from PBMCs. Receptors originate from a man aged 18 to 29 in good health. Some clones in this sample may be carry-over from other donors' samples. CDR3s include the opening cysteine and the closing phenylalanine or tryptophan. The D gene is left open where the match is weak. Size values are once, few and many counts, or a class for expanded clones, and some rows have none.

>-|-|TRBV5-4|TRBJ2-3
CASSFKELALTDTQYF
TGTGCCAGCAGCTTTAAGGAATTAGCGCTAACAGATACGCAGTATTTT
>-|-|TRBV6-6|TRBJ1-4
CASSYRRGANEKLFF
TGTGCCAGCAGTTACAGGCGGGGAGCTAATGAAAAACTGTTTTTT
>-|TRBD1|TRBV19|TRBJ1-1
CASSIFDRVGTEAFF
TGTGCCAGTAGTATATTCGACAGGGTAGGAACTGAAGCTTTCTTT
>-|TRBD2|TRBV28|TRBJ2-1
CASLSAGTSDNEQFF
TGTGCCAGCCTTTCTGCCGGGACTAGTGATAATGAGCAGTTCTTC
>-|TRBD2|TRBV7-2|TRBJ2-1
CASSLDRGGYNEQFF
TGTGCCAGCAGCTTAGATCGGGGAGGGTACAATGAGCAGTTCTTC
>-|-|TRBV6-1|TRBJ1-5
CASSERSSNQPQHF
TGTGCCAGCTCCGAGAGGAGTAGCAATCAGCCCCAGCATTTT
>-|TRBD1|TRBV5-4|TRBJ1-2
CASSWGTGGYYGYTF
TGTGCCAGCAGCTGGGGGACAGGGGGCTACTATGGCTACACCTTC
>-|-|TRBV15|TRBJ2-4
CATRTSAVNIQYF
TGTGCCACCCGCACTTCAGCGGTAAACATTCAGTACTTC
>-|TRBD1|TRBV5-4|TRBJ1-2
CASSVQGGGYGYTF
TGTGCCAGCAGTGTACAGGGGGGGGGATATGGCTACACCTTC
>-|-|TRBV28|TRBJ1-2
CASSFRGPATF
TGTGCCAGCAGTTTCCGGGGACCGGCTACCTTC
>-|-|TRBV20-1|TRBJ1-2
CSARWGKGYTF
TGCAGTGCTAGGTGGGGGAAGGGCTACACCTTC
>-|-|TRBV10-1|TRBJ2-3
CASRRGLDTDTQYF
TGCGCCAGCAGGAGGGGACTCGACACAGATACGCAGTATTTT
>-|TRBD2|TRBV29-1|TRBJ2-2
CSVTRLAGTGELFF
TGCAGCGTCACCCGACTAGCGGGCACCGGGGAGCTGTTTTTT
>-|-|TRBV29-1|TRBJ1-2
CSVAGLRDGYTF
TGCAGCGTTGCGGGCCTTCGGGATGGCTACACCTTC
>-|-|TRBV27|TRBJ2-1
CASSLRAPSNNEQFF
TGTGCCAGCAGTTTAAGGGCTCCCTCAAACAATGAGCAGTTCTTC
>-|-|TRBV25-1|TRBJ2-3
CASRGWGGKTDTQYF
TGTGCCAGCCGAGGATGGGGGGGCAAGACAGATACGCAGTATTTT
>-|TRBD1|TRBV27|TRBJ2-3
CASSGGTGWQDTQYF
TGTGCCAGCAGTGGGGGGACAGGGTGGCAAGATACGCAGTATTTT
>-|-|TRBV7-2|TRBJ1-1
CASSLGANTEAFF
TGTGCCAGCAGCTTAGGAGCGAACACTGAAGCTTTCTTT
>-|TRBD1|TRBV5-1|TRBJ1-5
CASSLEGTGNQPQHF
TGCGCCAGCAGCTTGGAAGGGACAGGTAATCAGCCCCAGCATTTT
>once|TRBD2|TRBV27|TRBJ2-3
CASRLFRETSGRAGADTQYF
TGTGCCAGCAGGCTATTTCGGGAGACTAGCGGGAGGGCCGGGGCAGATACGCAGTATTTT
>-|TRBD1|TRBV7-3|TRBJ2-7
CASSFGTVYEQYF
TGTGCCAGCAGCTTTGGGACAGTGTACGAGCAGTACTTC